This TCR beta chain was identified in a study of blood T cell repertoires in COVID-19. In the study overall: Collection of acute and convalescent COVID-19 samples took place in the United States, Italy and Spain.

Clones were sequenced by immunoSEQ multiplex PCR, and TCRdb holds only the in-frame ones, with some missing. Here the sample spans under 250,000 clones, roughly 80% being singletons. CDR1 and CDR2 (germline): SGHRS, YFSETQ. The V and J ends lost 2 bases and 1 base respectively, with 9 bases between them. The CDR3 contains 14 residues. The chain is built from TRBV5-1 and TRBJ2-5; a weak D match, TRBD2 (6 bases). The sequence was obtained from a woman between 70 and 85 years old with acute or convalescent COVID-19. Input material: peripheral blood. CDR3 amino acids: CASSFGGSQETQYF. The DNA for the CDR3 is TGCGCCAGCAGCTTTGGGGGGTCCCAAGAGACCCAGTACTTC.